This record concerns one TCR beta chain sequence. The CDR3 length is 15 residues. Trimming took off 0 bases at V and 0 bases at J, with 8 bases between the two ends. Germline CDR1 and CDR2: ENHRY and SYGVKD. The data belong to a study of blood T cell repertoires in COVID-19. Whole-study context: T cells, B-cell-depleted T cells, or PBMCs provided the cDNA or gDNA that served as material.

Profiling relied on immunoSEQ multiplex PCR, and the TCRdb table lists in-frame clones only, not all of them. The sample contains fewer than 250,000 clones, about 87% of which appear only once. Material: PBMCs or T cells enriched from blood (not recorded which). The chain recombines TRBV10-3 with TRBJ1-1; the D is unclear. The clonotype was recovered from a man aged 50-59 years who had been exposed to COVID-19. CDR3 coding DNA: TGTGCCATCAGTGAGTCTCCCGGGATGAACACTGAAGCTTTCTTT. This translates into CAISESPGMNTEAFF.